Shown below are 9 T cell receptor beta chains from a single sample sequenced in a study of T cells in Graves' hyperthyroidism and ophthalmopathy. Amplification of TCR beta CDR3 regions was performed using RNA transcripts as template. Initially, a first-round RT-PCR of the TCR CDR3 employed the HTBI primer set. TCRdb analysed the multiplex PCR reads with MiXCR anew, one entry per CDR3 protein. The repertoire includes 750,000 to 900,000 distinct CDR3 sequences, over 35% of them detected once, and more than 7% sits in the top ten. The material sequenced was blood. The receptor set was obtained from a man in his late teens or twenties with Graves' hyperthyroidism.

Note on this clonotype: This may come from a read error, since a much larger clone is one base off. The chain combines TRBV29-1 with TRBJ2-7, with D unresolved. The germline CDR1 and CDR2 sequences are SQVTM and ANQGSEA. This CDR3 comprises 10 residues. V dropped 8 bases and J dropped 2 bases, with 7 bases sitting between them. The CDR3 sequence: CSIGTYEQYF. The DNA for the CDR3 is TGCAGCATCGGAACCTACGAGCAGTACTTC.

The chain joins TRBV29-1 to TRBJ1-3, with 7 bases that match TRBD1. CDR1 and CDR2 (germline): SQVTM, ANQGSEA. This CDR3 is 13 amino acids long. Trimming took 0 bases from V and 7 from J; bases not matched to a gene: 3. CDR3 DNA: TGCAGCGTTGAAGAGGGCAGGGGGAACACCATATATTTT. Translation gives CSVEEGRGNTIYF. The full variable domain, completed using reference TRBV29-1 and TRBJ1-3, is SAVISQKPSRDICQRGTSLTIQCQVDSQVTMMFWYRQQPGQSLTLIATANQGSEATYESGFVIDKFPISRPNLTFSTLTVSNMSPEDSSIYLCSVEEGRGNTIYFGEGSWLTVV.

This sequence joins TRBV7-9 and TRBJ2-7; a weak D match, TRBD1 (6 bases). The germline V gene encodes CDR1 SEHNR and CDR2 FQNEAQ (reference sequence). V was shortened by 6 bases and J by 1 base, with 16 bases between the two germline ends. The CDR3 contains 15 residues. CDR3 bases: TGTGCCAGCAGTGTAGGGTGGACAGCGTCCTACGAGCAGTACTTC. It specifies CASSVGWTASYEQYF.

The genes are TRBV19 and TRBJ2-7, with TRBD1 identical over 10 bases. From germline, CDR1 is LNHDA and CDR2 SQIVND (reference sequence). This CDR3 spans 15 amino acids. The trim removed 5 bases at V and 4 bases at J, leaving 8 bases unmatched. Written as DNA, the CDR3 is TGTGCCAGTAGTCCCGACGGGACAGGGGAGTACGAGCAGTACTTC. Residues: CASSPDGTGEYEQYF.

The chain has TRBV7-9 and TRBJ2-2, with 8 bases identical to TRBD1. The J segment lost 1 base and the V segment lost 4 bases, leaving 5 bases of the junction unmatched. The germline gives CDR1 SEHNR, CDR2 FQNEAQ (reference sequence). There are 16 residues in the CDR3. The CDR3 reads CASSSIQGVNTGELFF. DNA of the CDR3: TGTGCCAGCAGCTCTATACAGGGGGTGAACACCGGGGAGCTGTTTTTT.

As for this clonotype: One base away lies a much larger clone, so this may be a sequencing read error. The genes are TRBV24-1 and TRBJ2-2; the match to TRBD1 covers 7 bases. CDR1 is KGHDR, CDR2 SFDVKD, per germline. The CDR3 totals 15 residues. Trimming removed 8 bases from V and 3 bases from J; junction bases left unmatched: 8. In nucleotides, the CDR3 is TGTGCCACCACCCCGGGACAGCCGGACACCGGGGAGCTGTTTTTT. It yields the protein CATTPGQPDTGELFF.

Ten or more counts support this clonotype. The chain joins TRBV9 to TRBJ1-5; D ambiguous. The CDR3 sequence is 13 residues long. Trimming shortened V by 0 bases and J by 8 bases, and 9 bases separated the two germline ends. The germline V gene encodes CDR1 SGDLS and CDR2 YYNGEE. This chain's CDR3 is CASSVGGSEPQHF. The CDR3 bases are TGTGCCAGCAGCGTAGGAGGATCGGAGCCCCAGCATTTT.

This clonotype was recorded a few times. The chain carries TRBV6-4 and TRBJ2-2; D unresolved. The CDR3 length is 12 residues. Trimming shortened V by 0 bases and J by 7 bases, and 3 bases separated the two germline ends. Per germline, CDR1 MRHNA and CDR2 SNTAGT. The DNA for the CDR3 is TGTGCCAGCAGTGACTCGTTCGGGGAGCTGTTTTTT. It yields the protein CASSDSFGELFF.

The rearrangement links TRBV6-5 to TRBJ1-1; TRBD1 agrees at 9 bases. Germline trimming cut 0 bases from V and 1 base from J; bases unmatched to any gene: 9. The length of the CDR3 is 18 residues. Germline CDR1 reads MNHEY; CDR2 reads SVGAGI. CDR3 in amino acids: CASSYSTGTGRKNTEAFF. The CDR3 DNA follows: TGTGCCAGCAGTTACTCGACCGGGACAGGGCGCAAGAACACTGAAGCTTTCTTT.